The clone carrying this T cell receptor (beta chain) was detected many times. The sample is drawn from a study of T cells in Graves' hyperthyroidism and ophthalmopathy. Germline-derived CDR1 and CDR2 are SGHDT and YYEEEE. This CDR3 spans 15 amino acids. Germline trimming cut 0 bases from V and 7 bases from J; bases unmatched to any gene: 7. Recently diagnosed hyperthyroidism of less than 2 months' duration affected patients aged 18 to 65. Patients were excluded for uncontrolled infection, other autoimmune disease, pregnancy or lactation. RNA transcripts were the template for amplifying TCR beta CDR3 regions. The HTBI primer set served for first-round RT-PCR of the TCR CDR3. TCRdb passed the multiplex PCR reads through MiXCR, listing each CDR3 protein once. The sample consists of a few hundred thousand distinct CDR3 sequences, 40% to 55% of them appearing once.

The sequencing sample was made of peripheral blood or thyroid tissue (not recorded which). This chain uses TRBV5-6 with TRBJ1-3, with TRBD1 matching 7 bases. The origin of this receptor is a young woman with Graves' hyperthyroidism. CDR3 in DNA: TGTGCCAGCAGCTTGGGCGGACAGGAATGGAACACCATATATTTT. It is translated as CASSLGGQEWNTIYF.